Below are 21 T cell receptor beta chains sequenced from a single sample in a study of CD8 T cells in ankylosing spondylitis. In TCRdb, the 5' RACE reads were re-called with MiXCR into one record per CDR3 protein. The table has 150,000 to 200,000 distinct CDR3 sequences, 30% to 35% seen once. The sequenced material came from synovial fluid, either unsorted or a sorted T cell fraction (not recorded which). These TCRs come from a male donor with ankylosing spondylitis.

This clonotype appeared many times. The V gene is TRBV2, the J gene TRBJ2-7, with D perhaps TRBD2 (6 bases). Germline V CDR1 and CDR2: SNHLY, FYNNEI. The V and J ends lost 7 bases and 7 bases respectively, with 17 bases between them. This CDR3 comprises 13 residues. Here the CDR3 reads CASTRSGVPEQYF. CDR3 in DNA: TGTGCCAGCACCCGCTCGGGAGTCCCTGAGCAGTACTTC.

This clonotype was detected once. The CDR3 DNA follows: TGTGCCAGCAGCTTAGCTCACGGGACTAGCGTCCCCGGGGAGCTGTTTTTT. Its protein product is CASSLAHGTSVPGELFF. V usage is TRBV7-2 and J usage is TRBJ2-2, with 10 bases that match TRBD2. V was pared by 0 bases and J by 6 bases, with 7 bases of the junction left unmatched. The CDR3 has 17 amino acids. The germline V gene has CDR1 SGHTA and CDR2 FQGNSA.

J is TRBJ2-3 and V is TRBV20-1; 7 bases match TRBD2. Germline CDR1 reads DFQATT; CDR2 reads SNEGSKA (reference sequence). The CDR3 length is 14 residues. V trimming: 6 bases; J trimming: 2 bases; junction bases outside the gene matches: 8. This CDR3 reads CSAIHSGYTDTQYF. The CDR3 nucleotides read TGCAGTGCCATCCATAGCGGGTACACAGATACGCAGTATTTT.

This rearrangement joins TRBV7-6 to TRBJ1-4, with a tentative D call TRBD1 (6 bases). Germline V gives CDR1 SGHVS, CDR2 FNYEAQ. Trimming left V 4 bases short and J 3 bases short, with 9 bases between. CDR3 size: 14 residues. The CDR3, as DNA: TGTGCCAGCAGCTCCAGGGGAGCTAATGAAAAACTGTTTTTT. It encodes CASSSRGANEKLFF.

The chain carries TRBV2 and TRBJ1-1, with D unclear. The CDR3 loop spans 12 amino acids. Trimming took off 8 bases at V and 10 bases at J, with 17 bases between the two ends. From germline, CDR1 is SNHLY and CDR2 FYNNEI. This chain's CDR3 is CASRLDSGGAFF. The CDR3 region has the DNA TGTGCCAGCCGACTCGATTCCGGTGGAGCTTTCTTT.

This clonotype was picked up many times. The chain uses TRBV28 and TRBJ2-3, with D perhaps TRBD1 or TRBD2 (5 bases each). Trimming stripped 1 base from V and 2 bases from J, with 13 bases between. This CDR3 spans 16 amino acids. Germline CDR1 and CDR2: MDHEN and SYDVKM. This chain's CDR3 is CASSLFTSGHTDTQYF. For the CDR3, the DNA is TGTGCCAGCAGTTTATTTACCAGCGGACACACAGATACGCAGTATTTT.

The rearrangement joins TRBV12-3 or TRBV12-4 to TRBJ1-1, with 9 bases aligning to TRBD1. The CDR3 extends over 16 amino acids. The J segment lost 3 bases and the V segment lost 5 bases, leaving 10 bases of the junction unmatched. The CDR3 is CASSTLDRGIYTEAFF. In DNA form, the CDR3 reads TGTGCCAGCAGTACCCTTGACAGGGGGATATACACTGAAGCTTTCTTT.

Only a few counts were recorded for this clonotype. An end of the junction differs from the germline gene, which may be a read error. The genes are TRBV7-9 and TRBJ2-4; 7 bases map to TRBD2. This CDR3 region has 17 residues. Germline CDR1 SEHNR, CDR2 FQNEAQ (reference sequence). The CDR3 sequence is CTSSLGEWGGMANIQYF. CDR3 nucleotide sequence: TGCACCAGCAGCTTAGGGGAGTGGGGAGGGATGGCAAACATTCAGTACTTC.

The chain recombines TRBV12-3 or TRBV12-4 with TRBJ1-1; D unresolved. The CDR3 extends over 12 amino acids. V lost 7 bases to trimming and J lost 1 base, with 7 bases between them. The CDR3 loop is CASKTGNTEAFF. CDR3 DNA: TGTGCCAGCAAGACCGGGAACACTGAAGCTTTCTTT.

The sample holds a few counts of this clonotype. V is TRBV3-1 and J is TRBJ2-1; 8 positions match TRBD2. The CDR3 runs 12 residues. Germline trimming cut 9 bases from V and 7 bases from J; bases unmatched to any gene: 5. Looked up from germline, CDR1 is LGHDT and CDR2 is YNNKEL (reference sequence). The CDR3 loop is CASISGGNEQFF. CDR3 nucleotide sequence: TGTGCCAGTATTTCGGGGGGGAATGAGCAGTTCTTC.

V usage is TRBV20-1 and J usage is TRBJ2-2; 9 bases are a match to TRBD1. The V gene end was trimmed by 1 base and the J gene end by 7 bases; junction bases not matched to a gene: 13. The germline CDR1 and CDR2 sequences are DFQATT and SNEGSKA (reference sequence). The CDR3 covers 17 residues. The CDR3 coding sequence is TGCAGTGCTAGAGGACCCCCGGGACAGGGAAAGGTCGGGGAGCTGTTTTTT. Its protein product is CSARGPPGQGKVGELFF.

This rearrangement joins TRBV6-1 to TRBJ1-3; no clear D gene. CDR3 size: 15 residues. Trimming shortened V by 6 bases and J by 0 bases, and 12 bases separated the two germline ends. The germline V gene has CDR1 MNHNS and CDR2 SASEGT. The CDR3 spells CASRDLDGSGNTIYF. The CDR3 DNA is TGTGCCAGCAGGGATTTAGACGGCTCTGGAAACACCATATATTTT.

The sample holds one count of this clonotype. For the CDR3, the DNA is TGTGCCAGCAGTAGAGGGACTCTGAACACCGGGGAGCTGTTTTTT. Protein: CASSRGTLNTGELFF. This chain uses TRBV11-1 with TRBJ2-2, with D perhaps matching TRBD2 (6 bases). Trimming removed 6 bases from V and 1 base from J, with 12 bases in between. The CDR3 covers 15 residues. Germline V lookup: CDR1 SGHAT, CDR2 FQDESV (reference sequence).

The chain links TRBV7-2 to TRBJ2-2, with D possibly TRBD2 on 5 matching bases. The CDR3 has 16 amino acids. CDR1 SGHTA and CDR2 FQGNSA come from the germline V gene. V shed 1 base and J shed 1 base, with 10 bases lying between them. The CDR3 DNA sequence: TGTGCCAGCAGCTTAGTGGTAGCGCTGAACACCGGGGAGCTGTTTTTT. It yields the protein CASSLVVALNTGELFF.

The CDR3 here is CASSYSSGSTQYF. The CDR3 DNA sequence: TGTGCCAGCAGTTACTCTAGCGGGAGCACGCAGTATTTT. This sequence joins TRBV6-5 and TRBJ2-3, with 9 positions matching TRBD2. Germline CDR1 MNHEY, CDR2 SVGAGI. The CDR3 runs to 13 residues. Trimming cost V 0 bases and J 9 bases; bases outside gene matches: 1.

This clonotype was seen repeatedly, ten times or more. DNA for the CDR3: TGTGCCAGCATGCGTGCGGGGGCGCGTTACGAGCAGTACTTC. Translation gives CASMRAGARYEQYF. The chain uses TRBV28 and TRBJ2-7, with D perhaps matching TRBD2 (7 bases). CDR1 is MDHEN, CDR2 SYDVKM, per germline. This CDR3 is 14 amino acids long. V dropped 7 bases and J dropped 4 bases, with 17 bases sitting between them.

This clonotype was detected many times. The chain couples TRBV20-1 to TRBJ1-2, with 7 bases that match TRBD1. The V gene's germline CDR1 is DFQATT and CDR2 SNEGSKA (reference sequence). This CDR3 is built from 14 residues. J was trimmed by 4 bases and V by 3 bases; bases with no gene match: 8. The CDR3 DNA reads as TGCAGTGCTAGGGAAACAGGGGCGCTCTATGGCTACACCTTC. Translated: CSARETGALYGYTF.

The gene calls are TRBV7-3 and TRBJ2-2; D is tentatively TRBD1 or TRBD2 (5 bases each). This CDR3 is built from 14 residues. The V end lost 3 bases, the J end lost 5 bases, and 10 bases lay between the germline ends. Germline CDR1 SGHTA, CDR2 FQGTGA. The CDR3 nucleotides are TGTGCCAGCAGCTTTTCGAGGGGTACCGGGGAGCTGTTTTTT. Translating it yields CASSFSRGTGELFF.

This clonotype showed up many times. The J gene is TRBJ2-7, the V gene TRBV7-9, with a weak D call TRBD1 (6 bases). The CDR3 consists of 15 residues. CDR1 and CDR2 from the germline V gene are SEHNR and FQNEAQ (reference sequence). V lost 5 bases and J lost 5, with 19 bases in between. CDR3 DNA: TGTGCCAGCAGCCCCTTAACAGGGAGCGGCCACGAGCAGTACTTC. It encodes CASSPLTGSGHEQYF.

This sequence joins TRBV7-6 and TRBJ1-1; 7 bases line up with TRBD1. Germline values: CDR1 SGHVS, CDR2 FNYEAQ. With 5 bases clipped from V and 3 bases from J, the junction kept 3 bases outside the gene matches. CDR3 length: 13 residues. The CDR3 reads CASSTDRDTEAFF. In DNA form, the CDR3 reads TGTGCCAGCAGCACAGACAGGGACACTGAAGCTTTCTTT.

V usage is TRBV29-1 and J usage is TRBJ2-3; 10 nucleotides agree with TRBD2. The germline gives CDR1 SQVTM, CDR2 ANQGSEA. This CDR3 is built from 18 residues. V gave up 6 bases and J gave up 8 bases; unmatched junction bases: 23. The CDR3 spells CSVPDRLGTSVGSGTQYF. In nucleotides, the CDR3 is TGCAGCGTCCCCGACCGATTGGGGACTAGCGTAGGGTCAGGTACGCAGTATTTT.